A single sample is the source of the 32 T cell receptor beta chains below, sequenced in a study of blood T cell repertoires in COVID-19. The protocol was immunoSEQ multiplex PCR, while the TCRdb copy is restricted to in-frame clones and leaves out a portion. The table lists around 240,000 clones, about 85% of them singletons. The sample comprised peripheral blood. Receptors were obtained from a man between 35 and 55 years old with acute or convalescent COVID-19.

The chain has TRBV7-9 and TRBJ1-1; D is ambiguous. V gave up 2 bases and J gave up 8 bases, with 9 bases separating them. The CDR3 consists of 12 residues. In germline, CDR1 is SEHNR, CDR2 FQNEAQ (reference sequence). CDR3 residues: CASSLMTGEAFF. The DNA of the CDR3 is TGTGCCAGCAGCTTAATGACGGGGGAAGCTTTCTTT. Using reference TRBV7-9 and TRBJ1-1 for the parts outside the CDR3, the full variable domain is DTGVSQNPRHKITKRGQNVTFRCDPISEHNRLYWYRQTLGQGPEFLTYFQNEAQLEKSRLLSDRFSAERPKGSFSTLEIQRTEQGDSAMYLCASSLMTGEAFFGQGTRLTVV.

The chain has TRBV15 and TRBJ1-2, with 7 bases aligning to TRBD1. CDR1 is LNHNV, CDR2 YYDKDF, per germline (reference sequence). This CDR3 is built from 17 residues. The V and J ends lost 6 bases and 4 bases, in that order; junction bases with no gene match: 17. The CDR3 DNA sequence: TGTGCCACCAGTCAGCTCGGAAAGGGGGCGCCGCCCTATGGCTACACCTTC. It is translated as CATSQLGKGAPPYGYTF.

V gene TRBV6-4 combines with J gene TRBJ1-6, with 10 bases aligning to TRBD1. The junction had 3 bases not matched to a gene; V was cut back by 6 bases and J by 7 bases. The CDR3 is 14 amino acids. CDR1 and CDR2 (germline): MRHNA, SNTAGT. The CDR3 DNA reads as TGTGCCAGCAGGGGGACAGGGGTAAATTCACCCCTCCACTTT. Its translation: CASRGTGVNSPLHF.

V and J are TRBV7-9 and TRBJ1-1; 7 bases line up with TRBD1. The V gene's germline CDR1 is SEHNR and CDR2 FQNEAQ (reference sequence). This CDR3 region has 15 residues. V shed 3 bases, J shed 4 bases, and the junction held 8 bases outside the gene matches. This chain's CDR3 is CASSFWTGGGTEAFF. The DNA of the CDR3 is TGTGCCAGCAGCTTTTGGACAGGCGGCGGCACTGAAGCTTTCTTT.

CDR3 sequence (DNA): TGTGCCAGCAGCAACTCAGGGCCTAGGGGCACTGAAGCTTTCTTT. The encoded protein is CASSNSGPRGTEAFF. V usage is TRBV6-2 or TRBV6-3 and J usage is TRBJ1-1; TRBD1 might be the D (5 bases). The ends were cut back, 6 bases at V and 4 bases at J, with 18 bases in the middle. The CDR3 runs 15 residues. The germline gives CDR1 MNHEY, CDR2 SVGEGT.

The genes are TRBV11-3 and TRBJ2-1, with 7 bases fitting TRBD2. The CDR3 loop spans 15 amino acids. The J segment lost 5 bases and the V segment lost 5 bases, leaving 9 bases of the junction unmatched. Germline loops: CDR1 SGHNT, CDR2 YENEEA. In nucleotides, the CDR3 is TGTGCCAGCAGCCCGGACGGACTAGGGAACAATGAGCAGTTCTTC. Translation gives CASSPDGLGNNEQFF.

The rearrangement links TRBV6-5 to TRBJ2-2, with 8 positions matching TRBD1. J gave up 4 bases and V 7 bases, and 8 bases lay outside the gene matches. The CDR3 loop spans 15 amino acids. In germline, CDR1 is MNHEY, CDR2 SVGAGI. The CDR3 DNA reads TGTGCCAGCACTCCCAGGGGGCAGGGCACCGGGGAGCTGTTTTTT. This gives the protein CASTPRGQGTGELFF.

The chain is built from TRBV18 and TRBJ1-5, with TRBD1 identical over 8 bases. With 4 bases clipped from V and 3 bases from J, the junction kept 5 bases outside the gene matches. The CDR3 is 15 residues long. Germline V gene lookup returns CDR1 KGHSH and CDR2 LQKENI. CDR3 DNA sequence: TGTGCCAGCTCACAAGGACAGGGACTCAATCAGCCCCAGCATTTT. Translated: CASSQGQGLNQPQHF.

The sample holds a few counts of this clone. The gene calls are TRBV19 and TRBJ2-3; TRBD1 aligns across 7 bases. J gave up 5 bases and V 1 base, and 3 bases lay outside the gene matches. The CDR3 totals 14 residues. Germline V gene data show CDR1 as LNHDA and CDR2 as SQIVND (reference sequence). DNA of the CDR3: TGTGCCAGTAGTATAGCCAGGGGGATAGATACGCAGTATTTT. This sequence encodes CASSIARGIDTQYF.

The CDR3 reads CASSRNYGTVEETQYF. As DNA, the CDR3 is TGTGCCAGCTCACGAAACTACGGGACAGTAGAAGAGACCCAGTACTTC. V is TRBV18 and J is TRBJ2-5; 7 nucleotides align to TRBD1. CDR1 is KGHSH and CDR2 is LQKENI in the germline V gene. Trimming cost V 4 bases and J 3 bases; bases outside gene matches: 11. The CDR3 covers 16 residues. The variable domain in full, with the rest retrieved from reference TRBV18 and TRBJ2-5, is NAGVMQNPRHLVRRRGQEARLRCSPMKGHSHVYWYRQLPEEGLKFMVYLQKENIIDESGMPKERFSAEFPKEGPSILRIQQVVRGDSAAYFCASSRNYGTVEETQYFGPGTRLLVL.

V usage is TRBV7-2 and J usage is TRBJ2-6; a weak D match, TRBD2 (5 bases). CDR3 size: 18 residues. V lost 5 bases and J lost 0, with 17 bases in between. Germline lookup yields CDR1 SGHTA and CDR2 FQGNSA. CDR3 nucleotides: TGTGCCAGCAGCCTAGGGAGTTACCTAAGCTCTGGGGCCAACGTCCTGACTTTC. This translates into CASSLGSYLSSGANVLTF.

This clone appeared once. V gene TRBV19 combines with J gene TRBJ2-5; maybe TRBD2 (6 bases). The V and J ends lost 5 bases and 3 bases respectively, with 10 bases between them. CDR3 length: 13 amino acids. Germline CDR1 and CDR2: LNHDA and SQIVND (reference sequence). The CDR3 region is CASSFRREETQYF. In DNA, the CDR3 is TGTGCCAGTAGTTTTAGGAGGGAAGAGACCCAGTACTTC.

The chain is built from TRBV4-3 and TRBJ2-1; D may be TRBD2 (5 bases). The CDR3 has 17 residues. Trimming took off 0 bases at V and 0 bases at J, with 12 bases between the two ends. Germline V gene data show CDR1 as LGHNA and CDR2 as YSLEER. The DNA for the CDR3 is TGCGCCAGCAGCCAAGATCCGGAACGGGGCTCCTACAATGAGCAGTTCTTC. Amino acids: CASSQDPERGSYNEQFF.

V and J are TRBV6-6 and TRBJ2-1, with D perhaps TRBD2 (5 bases). The germline V gene has CDR1 MNHNY and CDR2 SVGAGI (reference sequence). There are 15 residues in the CDR3. The ends were cut back, 6 bases at V and 9 bases at J, with 21 bases in the middle. The CDR3 DNA sequence: TGTGCCAGCAGCCCTGTCGGACTCTCGTCTGGTGAGCAGTTCTTC. Translated, it gives CASSPVGLSSGEQFF.

This rearrangement joins TRBV9 to TRBJ1-4; no definite D call. Germline V gene sequence: CDR1 SGDLS, CDR2 YYNGEE. V was clipped by 4 bases and J by 0 bases, with 4 bases between them. There are 13 residues in the CDR3. CDR3: CASSPTTNEKLFF. The CDR3 nucleotides read TGTGCCAGCAGCCCAACAACTAATGAAAAACTGTTTTTT.

Only one count was recorded for this clone. V gene TRBV19 combines with J gene TRBJ2-5; 11 positions match TRBD1. This CDR3 region has 15 residues. Germline V CDR1 and CDR2: LNHDA, SQIVND (reference sequence). The J segment lost 5 bases and the V segment lost 4 bases, leaving 6 bases of the junction unmatched. CDR3 sequence (DNA): TGTGCCAGTAGTACCGGGACAGGGGGTAGGGAGACCCAGTACTTC. Its translation is CASSTGTGGRETQYF.

This chain joins TRBV5-1 and TRBJ2-5; D remains unclear. The V gene lost 1 base and the J gene lost 2 bases, with 9 bases spanning the gap. The germline CDR1 and CDR2 sequences are SGHRS and YFSETQ. CDR3 length equals 14 residues. CDR3 in amino acids: CASSLFSSQETQYF. The CDR3 DNA reads TGCGCCAGCAGCTTGTTTAGTTCACAAGAGACCCAGTACTTC.

The chain combines TRBV11-3 with TRBJ2-1; weak D call: TRBD2 (6 bases). The CDR3 loop spans 12 amino acids. V was clipped by 4 bases and J by 6 bases, with 7 bases between them. The V gene's germline CDR1 is SGHNT and CDR2 YENEEA. The CDR3 region is CASSSGGNEQFF. CDR3 bases: TGTGCCAGCAGCTCCGGGGGCAATGAGCAGTTCTTC.

V is TRBV29-1 and J is TRBJ2-3; 11 bases match TRBD2. V gave up 7 bases and J gave up 14 bases; unmatched junction bases: 8. Germline-derived CDR1 and CDR2 are SQVTM and ANQGSEA. The CDR3 consists of 11 residues. CDR3 protein: CSAQLAGDRYF. CDR3 nucleotides: TGCAGCGCCCAACTAGCGGGGGATCGGTATTTT.

The V and J genes are TRBV18 and TRBJ2-1; 7 nucleotides match TRBD1. CDR3 length: 14 amino acids. V was pared by 3 bases and J by 7 bases, with 6 bases of the junction left unmatched. Germline V CDR1 and CDR2: KGHSH, LQKENI. CDR3 nucleotide sequence: TGTGCCAGCTCACCGCAGACAGGGATGAATGAGCAGTTCTTC. This codes for CASSPQTGMNEQFF.

This chain connects TRBV19 to TRBJ1-5, with D perhaps matching TRBD1 (6 bases). The CDR3 has 15 amino acids. Germline lookup yields CDR1 LNHDA and CDR2 SQIVND (reference sequence). V lost 7 bases to trimming and J lost 3 bases, with 16 bases between them. The CDR3 nucleotides are TGTGCCAGTACCACCGGGACAACTCTCAATCAGCCCCAGCATTTT. Amino acids: CASTTGTTLNQPQHF.

This CDR3 is CASIGPGQGAQEQYF. Written as DNA, the CDR3 is TGTGCCAGCATTGGACCGGGACAGGGGGCTCAAGAGCAGTACTTC. The J gene is TRBJ2-7, the V gene TRBV28; 12 nucleotides match TRBD1. The junction had 11 bases not matched to a gene; V was cut back by 7 bases and J by 7 bases. Looked up from germline, CDR1 is MDHEN and CDR2 is SYDVKM. CDR3 length: 15 residues.

The chain joins TRBV5-1 to TRBJ2-2, with a possible D match to TRBD2 (5 bases). Germline V CDR1 and CDR2: SGHRS, YFSETQ. V gave up 4 bases and J gave up 3 bases, with 13 bases separating them. The CDR3 is 15 residues long. The CDR3 protein is CASSVNSGYTGELFF. CDR3 nucleotide sequence: TGCGCCAGCAGCGTGAACAGCGGATACACCGGGGAGCTGTTTTTT.

The gene calls are TRBV27 and TRBJ2-7; 14 bases line up with TRBD2. The germline CDR1 and CDR2 sequences are MNHEY and SMNVEV (reference sequence). The CDR3 is 17 residues long. Trimming at V came to 5 bases and at J to 0 bases, leaving 6 bases not matched to a gene. CDR3 in amino acids: CASSPGTSGGSSYEQYF. The CDR3, as DNA: TGTGCCAGCAGTCCGGGGACTAGCGGGGGTAGCTCCTACGAGCAGTACTTC.

The chain combines TRBV11-2 with TRBJ2-4, with 9 bases matching TRBD1. V lost 5 bases and J lost 10; bases outside the gene matches: 9. Germline loops: CDR1 SGHAT, CDR2 FQNNGV. This CDR3 region has 14 residues. CDR3 amino acids: CASSRPEGQGIQYF. The CDR3 nucleotides are TGTGCCAGCAGCCGTCCGGAGGGACAGGGTATTCAGTACTTC.

Of note for this clone: The sample has other DNA sequences that encode this CDR3 too. This chain connects TRBV5-1 to TRBJ1-1, with 8 bases that match TRBD1. Germline V gives CDR1 SGHRS, CDR2 YFSETQ. The CDR3 has 13 residues. V trimming: 4 bases; J trimming: 4 bases; junction bases outside the gene matches: 3. CDR3 region: CASSATGGTEAFF. As DNA, the CDR3 is TGCGCCAGCAGCGCCACAGGGGGCACTGAAGCTTTCTTT.

J is TRBJ1-1 and V is TRBV29-1, with 10 bases aligning to TRBD1. In germline, CDR1 is SQVTM, CDR2 ANQGSEA. Unmatched junction bases numbered 6, after V lost 7 bases and J lost 1 base. This CDR3 has 14 residues. The CDR3 nucleotides read TGCAGCGCCGGGACAGGGGTGGGGAACACTGAAGCTTTCTTT. Its protein is CSAGTGVGNTEAFF.

The chain is built from TRBV30 and TRBJ2-2, with a tentative D call TRBD1 (5 bases). Germline V lookup: CDR1 GTSNPN, CDR2 SVGIG (reference sequence). The ends were cut back, 2 bases at V and 8 bases at J, with 18 bases in the middle. The CDR3 consists of 15 residues. In DNA, the CDR3 is TGTGCCTGGAGTCCCCGTCCCTCAGGGATGGGGGAGCTGTTTTTT. Translation gives CAWSPRPSGMGELFF.

CDR3 DNA: TGTGCCAGCAGCTTAAGGGGGCGCGCAGATACGCAGTATTTT. Its protein is CASSLRGRADTQYF. The chain is built from TRBV7-2 and TRBJ2-3, with 7 bases aligning to TRBD1. This CDR3 has 14 amino acids. With V trimmed by 2 bases and J by 4 bases, 3 bases remained unmatched. CDR1 and CDR2 from the germline V gene are SGHTA and FQGNSA.

The V gene is TRBV7-3, the J gene TRBJ2-3, with D possibly TRBD2 on 6 matching bases. Germline loops: CDR1 SGHTA, CDR2 FQGTGA. The CDR3 runs to 15 residues. V was pared by 5 bases and J by 2 bases, with 14 bases between. CDR3 residues: CASSRRDSNTDTQYF. DNA for the CDR3: TGTGCCAGCAGCCGCCGGGACTCAAACACAGATACGCAGTATTTT.

J is TRBJ1-2 and V is TRBV18, with D unclear. V was trimmed by 5 bases and J by 0 bases, leaving 7 bases between them. Germline V CDR1 and CDR2: KGHSH, LQKENI. The CDR3 has 13 amino acids. The CDR3 reads CASSFDSNYGYTF. CDR3 nucleotide sequence: TGTGCCAGCTCATTTGACTCTAACTATGGCTACACCTTC.

The chain is built from TRBV27 and TRBJ2-5; 12 nucleotides align to TRBD2. CDR1 MNHEY and CDR2 SMNVEV come from the germline V gene (reference sequence). The trim removed 1 base at V and 1 base at J, leaving 4 bases unmatched. This CDR3 comprises 17 residues. The CDR3 sequence: CASSLLTSGGSQETQYF. CDR3 nucleotides: TGTGCCAGCAGTTTATTAACTAGCGGGGGGAGCCAAGAGACCCAGTACTTC.